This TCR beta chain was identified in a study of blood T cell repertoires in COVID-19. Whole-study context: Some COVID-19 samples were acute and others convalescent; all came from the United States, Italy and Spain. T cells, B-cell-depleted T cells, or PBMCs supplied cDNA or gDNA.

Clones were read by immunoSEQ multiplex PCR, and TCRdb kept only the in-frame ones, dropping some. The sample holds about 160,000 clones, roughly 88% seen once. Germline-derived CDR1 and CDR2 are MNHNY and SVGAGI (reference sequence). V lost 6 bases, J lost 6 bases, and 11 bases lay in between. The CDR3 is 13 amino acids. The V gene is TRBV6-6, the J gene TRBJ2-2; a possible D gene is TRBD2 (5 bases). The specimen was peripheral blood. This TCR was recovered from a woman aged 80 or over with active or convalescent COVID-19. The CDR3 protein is CASREDYAGELFF. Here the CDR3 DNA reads TGTGCCAGCAGGGAAGACTATGCCGGGGAGCTGTTTTTT.